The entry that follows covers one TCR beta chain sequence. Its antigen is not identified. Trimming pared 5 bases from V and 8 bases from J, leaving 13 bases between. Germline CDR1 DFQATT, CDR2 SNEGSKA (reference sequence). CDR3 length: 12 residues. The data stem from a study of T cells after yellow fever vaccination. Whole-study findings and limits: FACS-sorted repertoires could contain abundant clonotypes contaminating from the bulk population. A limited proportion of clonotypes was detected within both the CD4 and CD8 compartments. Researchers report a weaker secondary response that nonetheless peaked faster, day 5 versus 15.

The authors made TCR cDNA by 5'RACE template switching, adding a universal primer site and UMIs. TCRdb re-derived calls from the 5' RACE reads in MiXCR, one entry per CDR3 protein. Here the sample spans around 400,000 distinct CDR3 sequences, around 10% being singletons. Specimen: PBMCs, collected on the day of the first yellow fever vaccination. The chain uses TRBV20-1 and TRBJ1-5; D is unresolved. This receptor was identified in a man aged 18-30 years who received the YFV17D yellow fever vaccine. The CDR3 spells CSAQDRDEPQHF. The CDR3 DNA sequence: TGCAGTGCTCAAGACCGAGATGAGCCCCAGCATTTT.